The sequence of this T cell receptor beta chain was determined in a study of blood T cell repertoires in COVID-19 (dated by TCRdb to 2020 to 2022). Regarding the complete study: Samples covering the acute and convalescent phases of COVID-19 were provided by collaborators in the United States, Italy and Spain. The dataset comprised deeply sampled blood TCRbeta repertoires from subjects exposed to, actively infected with, or recovered from COVID-19. The samples were drawn from two sources: the first 160 participants of the ongoing ImmuneRACE study, and approximately 1,300 subjects contributed by 6 global collaborators. The repertoires were made available in a free public database intended to serve as a resource for research on the immune response to SARS-CoV-2. The material from the prospective study consisted of cDNA or gDNA derived from T cells, B-cell-depleted T cells, or PBMCs. Sample metadata almost always included a de-identified subject ID, COVID-19 status, age in years and sex. HLA class I and class II types, where available, came from metadata supplied by the sample provider rather than from assay-based typing.

The immunoSEQ Assay, a bias-controlled multiplex PCR, was used to amplify TCRbeta CDR3 regions from genomic DNA. From the authors' description of their analysis: The number of nucleated cells in each sample was estimated from the amplification of reference gene primers within the assay. Sequence reads were collapsed and filtered to measure the absolute abundance of every unique TCRbeta CDR3 rearrangement. For each sample, productive Simpson clonality was calculated by taking the square root of Simpson's diversity index across productive rearrangements. TCRdb holds this immuneACCESS table with in-frame rearrangements only. Some clones are missing; in checked studies, unresolved V genes explain under half, and the rest has no known cause. The D gene and trimming were derived from the DNA, and the V and J assignments and clone size from that table. The sample table lists roughly 29,000 clones, under 85% of them with a count of one. The ten biggest clones cover more than 7.5% of the sample.

Findings and caveats that apply to the study as a whole: How much clinical and demographic metadata was included differed by source and by participant, and the metadata was provided uncurated.

With regard to this clone: It has no known antigen specificity. The sample holds no much larger clone one base away, and base qualities are not on file.

Whole blood was collected in K2EDTA tubes by collaborating institutions according to the institutions' own protocols. For TCRbeta analysis, collaborator samples were shipped as frozen whole blood, as isolated PBMCs, or as DNA extracted from either sample type. This clonotype was obtained from a woman between 70 and 85 years old with active or convalescent COVID-19. Material for sequencing was peripheral blood.

The DNA reads as follows: TGTGCCAGCAGCCGGGACAGAGGCGGCTACACCTTC. This yields the protein CASSRDRGGYTF. Rearrangement joined TRBV16 to TRBJ1-2, with 7 junctional bases fitting TRBD1. The CDR3 goes from the cysteine to the phenylalanine over 12 residues. Left in the record is the CDR3 DNA by itself, 36 bases read in frame from the first base. The V end gives up 4 bases and the J end 8 bases, leaving 4 bases in the junction not matched to a gene. The CDR1 and CDR2 encoded by the germline V gene are KGHSY and FQNENV.